This record concerns one T cell receptor (beta chain) sequence. The germline CDR1 and CDR2 sequences are SGHNT and YYREEE (reference sequence). J was trimmed by 6 bases and V by 3 bases; bases with no gene match: 9. This CDR3 is built from 15 residues. Profiled with immunoSEQ multiplex PCR; TCRdb holds only in-frame clones, not every one. The sample lists around 130,000 clones, around nine tenths occurring once. The record originates from a study of blood T cell repertoires in COVID-19. Study information: PBMCs, B-cell-depleted T cells, or T cells were the source of the cDNA or gDNA that made up the material.

This clonotype originated in a man in his forties or fifties with active or convalescent COVID-19. Sequenced material: peripheral blood. The V gene is TRBV5-4, the J gene TRBJ2-1, with 7 nucleotides matching TRBD1. CDR3 residues: CASSSGQQIVNEQFF. The CDR3 nucleotides read TGTGCCAGCAGCTCGGGACAGCAAATCGTCAATGAGCAGTTCTTC.